This T cell receptor beta chain was retrieved from a study of T cell changes during pregnancy in multiple sclerosis. Assay used: immunoSEQ multiplex PCR; TCRdb lists only in-frame clones, some missing. The repertoire consists of 50,000 to 55,000 clones, with about nine tenths occurring once and the leading ten covering 0.5%. V dropped 2 bases and J dropped 0 bases, with 26 bases sitting between them. The germline V gene encodes CDR1 SGHTA and CDR2 FQGTGA. The CDR3 is 20 amino acids. Specimen: CD4+ T cells from peripheral blood mononuclear cells, collected in the third trimester of pregnancy. The rearrangement links TRBV7-3 to TRBJ2-7; D perhaps matches TRBD2 (5 bases). The sequence was obtained from a female donor with multiple sclerosis, enrolled in a pregnancy study. The CDR3 sequence: CASSLGCVYRGFGDSYEQYF. The CDR3 nucleotides read TGTGCCAGCAGCTTAGGGTGTGTGTATCGAGGGTTCGGGGACTCCTACGAGCAGTACTTC.